This TCR beta chain was observed in a study of T cell changes during pregnancy in multiple sclerosis. Sequencing was performed with immunoSEQ multiplex PCR; in TCRdb, only in-frame clones are kept and a portion is missing. The repertoire holds 41,000 or so clones, with nearly 90% as singletons. The source of this sequence is a female donor with multiple sclerosis, enrolled in a pregnancy study. The sample was CD4+ T cells from peripheral blood mononuclear cells, taken in the first trimester of pregnancy.

CDR3 nucleotide sequence: TGTGCCAGCAGCTTAGCGAGAGACAAAGAGACCCAGTACTTC. Translating gives CASSLARDKETQYF. The chain uses TRBV7-9 and TRBJ2-5; D is uncertain. CDR1 SEHNR and CDR2 FQNEAQ come from the germline V gene (reference sequence). Trimming took 0 bases from V and 3 from J, leaving 8 bases between them. The CDR3 is 14 residues long.